What follows describes a single T cell receptor (beta chain). What it binds is not known. V gave up 1 base and J gave up 9 bases; unmatched junction bases: 9. Germline values: CDR1 SQVTM, CDR2 ANQGSEA. This CDR3 comprises 14 residues. Peripheral blood samples of roughly 10 milliliters were drawn from each donor. For the second PCR, which ran for about 7 to 11 cycles, a sample-barcoded 5' primer and a J-beta primer mix were used. TCRdb used MiXCR to reprocess the 5' RACE reads, holding one entry per CDR3 protein. The top ten hold 5.5% to 8% of the sample, which has roughly 1,300,000 distinct CDR3 sequences, 45% to 70% seen once. The record originates from a study of blood T cells in healthy people across ages. Findings and caveats of the study: From one million sequenced T cells, diversity estimates were lower bounds.

This clonotype was obtained from a man younger than 35 in good health. The material sequenced was blood. The chain is built from TRBV29-1 and TRBJ2-3; 8 bases match TRBD2. DNA for the CDR3: TGCAGCGTTGAAGGATCCGGGAGGGTCGACACGCAGTATTTT. Its translation is CSVEGSGRVDTQYF.